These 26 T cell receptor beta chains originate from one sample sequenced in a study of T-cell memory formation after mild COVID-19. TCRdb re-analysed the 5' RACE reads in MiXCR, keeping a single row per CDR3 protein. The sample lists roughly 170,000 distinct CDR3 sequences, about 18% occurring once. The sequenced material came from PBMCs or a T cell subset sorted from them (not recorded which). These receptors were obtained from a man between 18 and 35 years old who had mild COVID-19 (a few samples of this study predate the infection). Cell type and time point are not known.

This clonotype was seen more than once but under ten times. The CDR3 sequence: CASSASAGGLTGELFF. In nucleotides, the CDR3 is TGTGCCAGCAGCGCATCAGCGGGGGGGCTAACCGGGGAGCTGTTTTTT. The chain employs TRBV9 and TRBJ2-2; 10 nucleotides align to TRBD2. Losses at the gene ends were 3 bases for V and 5 bases for J; bases not matched to a gene: 7. Germline V gene lookup returns CDR1 SGDLS and CDR2 YYNGEE. This CDR3 spans 16 amino acids.

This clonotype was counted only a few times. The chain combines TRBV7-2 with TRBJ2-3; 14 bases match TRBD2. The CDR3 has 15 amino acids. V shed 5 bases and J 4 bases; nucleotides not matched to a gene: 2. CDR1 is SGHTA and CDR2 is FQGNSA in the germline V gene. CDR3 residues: CASSTTSGGADTQYF. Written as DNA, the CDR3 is TGTGCCAGCAGCACGACTAGCGGGGGGGCAGATACGCAGTATTTT.

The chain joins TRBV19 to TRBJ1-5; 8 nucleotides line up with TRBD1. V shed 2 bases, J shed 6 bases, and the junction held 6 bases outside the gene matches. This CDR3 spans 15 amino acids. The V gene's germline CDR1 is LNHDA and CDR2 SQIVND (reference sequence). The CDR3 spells CASSIRTGWSQPQHF. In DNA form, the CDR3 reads TGTGCCAGTAGTATAAGGACAGGGTGGAGTCAGCCCCAGCATTTT.

This CDR3 reads CASSPPRFTDTQYF. In DNA, the CDR3 is TGTGCCAGCAGTCCCCCCCGATTCACAGATACGCAGTATTTT. V and J are TRBV12-3 or TRBV12-4 and TRBJ2-3; D ambiguous. The CDR3 is 14 residues long. V gave up 5 bases and J gave up 2 bases, with 11 bases separating them.

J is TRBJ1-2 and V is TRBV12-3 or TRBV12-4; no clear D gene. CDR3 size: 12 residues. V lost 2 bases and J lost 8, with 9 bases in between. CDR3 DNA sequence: TGTGCCAGCAGTTTATCCCACTGGGGCTACACCTTC. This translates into CASSLSHWGYTF.

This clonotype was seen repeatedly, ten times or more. The CDR3 loop is CASSVSGDYGYTF. CDR3 nucleotides: TGTGCCAGCAGCGTATCAGGGGACTATGGCTACACCTTC. The J gene is TRBJ1-2, the V gene TRBV9; D might be TRBD1 (6 bases). In germline, CDR1 is SGDLS, CDR2 YYNGEE. Trimming removed 1 base at V and 3 bases at J, with 7 bases between. The length of the CDR3 is 13 residues. The full variable domain, rest sourced from reference TRBV9 and TRBJ1-2, is DSGVTQTPKHLITATGQRVTLRCSPRSGDLSVYWYQQSLDQGLQFLIQYYNGEERAKGNILERFSAQQFPDLHSELNLSSLELGDSALYFCASSVSGDYGYTFGSGTRLTVV.

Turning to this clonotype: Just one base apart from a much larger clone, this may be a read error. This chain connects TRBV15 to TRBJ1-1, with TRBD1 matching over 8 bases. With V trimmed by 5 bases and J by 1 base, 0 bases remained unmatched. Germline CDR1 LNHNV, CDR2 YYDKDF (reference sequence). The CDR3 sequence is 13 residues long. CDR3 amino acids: CATSGQGNTEAFF. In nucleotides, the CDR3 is TGTGCCACCAGCGGACAGGGGAACACTGAAGCTTTCTTT.

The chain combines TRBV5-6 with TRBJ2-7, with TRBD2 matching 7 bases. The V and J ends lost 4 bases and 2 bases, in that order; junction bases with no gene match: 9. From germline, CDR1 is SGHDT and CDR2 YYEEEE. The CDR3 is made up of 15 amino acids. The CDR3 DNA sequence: TGTGCCAGCAGCCAAAGCGGGGAGGGCGCCTACGAGCAGTACGTC. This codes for CASSQSGEGAYEQYV.

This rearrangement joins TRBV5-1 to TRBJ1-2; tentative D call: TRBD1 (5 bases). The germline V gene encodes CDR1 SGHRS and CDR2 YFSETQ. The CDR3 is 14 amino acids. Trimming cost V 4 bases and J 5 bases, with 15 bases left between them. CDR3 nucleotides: TGCGCCAGCAGCCTGGACCAGGGAGGTTATGGCTACACCTTC. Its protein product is CASSLDQGGYGYTF.

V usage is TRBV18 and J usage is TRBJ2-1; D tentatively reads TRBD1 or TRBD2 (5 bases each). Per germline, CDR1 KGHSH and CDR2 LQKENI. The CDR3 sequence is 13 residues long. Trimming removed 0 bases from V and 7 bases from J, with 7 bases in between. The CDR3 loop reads CASSPPGENEQFF. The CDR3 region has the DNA TGTGCCAGCTCACCACCAGGGGAGAATGAGCAGTTCTTC.

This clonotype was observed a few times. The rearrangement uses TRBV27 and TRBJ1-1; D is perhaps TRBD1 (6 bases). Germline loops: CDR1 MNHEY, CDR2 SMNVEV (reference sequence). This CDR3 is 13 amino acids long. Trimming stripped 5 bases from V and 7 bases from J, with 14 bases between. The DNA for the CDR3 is TGTGCCAGCAGTCCGATCGGCAGGGGTGAAGCTTTCTTT. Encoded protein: CASSPIGRGEAFF.

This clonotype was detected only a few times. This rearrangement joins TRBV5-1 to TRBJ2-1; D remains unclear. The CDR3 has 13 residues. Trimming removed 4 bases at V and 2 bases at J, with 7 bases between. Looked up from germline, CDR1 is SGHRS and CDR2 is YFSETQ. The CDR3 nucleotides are TGCGCCAGCAGCGGAAGAACCTACAATGAGCAGTTCTTC. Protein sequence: CASSGRTYNEQFF.

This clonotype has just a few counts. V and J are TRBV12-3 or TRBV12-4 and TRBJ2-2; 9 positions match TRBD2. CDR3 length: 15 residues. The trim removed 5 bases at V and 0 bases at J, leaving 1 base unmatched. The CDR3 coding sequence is TGTGCCAGCAGTGGGACTAGCACGAACACCGGGGAGCTGTTTTTT. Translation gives CASSGTSTNTGELFF.

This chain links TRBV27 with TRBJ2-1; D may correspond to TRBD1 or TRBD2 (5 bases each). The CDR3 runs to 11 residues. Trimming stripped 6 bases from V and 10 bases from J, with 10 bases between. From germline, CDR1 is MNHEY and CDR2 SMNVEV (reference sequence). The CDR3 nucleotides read TGTGCCAGCAGGAGGGGCGAGGAGCAGTTCTTC. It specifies CASRRGEEQFF.

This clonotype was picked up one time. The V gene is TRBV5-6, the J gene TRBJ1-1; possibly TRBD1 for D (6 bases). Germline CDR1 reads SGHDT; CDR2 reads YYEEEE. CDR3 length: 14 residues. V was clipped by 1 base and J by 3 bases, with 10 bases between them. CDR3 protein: CASSLRGEYTEAFF. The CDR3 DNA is TGTGCCAGCAGCTTGAGGGGGGAGTACACTGAAGCTTTCTTT.

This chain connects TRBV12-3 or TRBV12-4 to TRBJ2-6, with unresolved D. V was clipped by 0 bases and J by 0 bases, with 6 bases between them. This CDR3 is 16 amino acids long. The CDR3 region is CASSLAPFSGANVLTF. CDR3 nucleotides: TGTGCCAGCAGTTTAGCGCCTTTCTCTGGGGCCAACGTCCTGACTTTC.

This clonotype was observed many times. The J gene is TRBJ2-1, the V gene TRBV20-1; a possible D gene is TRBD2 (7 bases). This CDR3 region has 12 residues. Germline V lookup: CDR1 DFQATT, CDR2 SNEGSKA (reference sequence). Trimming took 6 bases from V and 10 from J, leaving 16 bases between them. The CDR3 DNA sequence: TGCAGTGCCCCCGGCGGGGGCGACGAGCAGTTCTTC. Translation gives CSAPGGGDEQFF.

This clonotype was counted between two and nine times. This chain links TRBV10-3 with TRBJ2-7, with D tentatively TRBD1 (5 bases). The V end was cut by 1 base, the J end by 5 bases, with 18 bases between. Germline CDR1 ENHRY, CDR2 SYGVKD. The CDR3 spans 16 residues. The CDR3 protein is CAISEWSRGMVHEQYF. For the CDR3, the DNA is TGTGCCATCAGTGAGTGGTCAAGGGGAATGGTCCACGAGCAGTACTTC.

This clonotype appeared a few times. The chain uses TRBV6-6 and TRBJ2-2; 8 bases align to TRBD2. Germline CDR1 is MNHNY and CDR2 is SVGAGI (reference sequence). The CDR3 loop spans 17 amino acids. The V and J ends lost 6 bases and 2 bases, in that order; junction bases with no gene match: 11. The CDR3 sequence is CASSRRRGLVNTGELFF. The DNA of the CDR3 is TGTGCCAGCAGCCGCCGCAGGGGACTAGTAAACACCGGGGAGCTGTTTTTT.

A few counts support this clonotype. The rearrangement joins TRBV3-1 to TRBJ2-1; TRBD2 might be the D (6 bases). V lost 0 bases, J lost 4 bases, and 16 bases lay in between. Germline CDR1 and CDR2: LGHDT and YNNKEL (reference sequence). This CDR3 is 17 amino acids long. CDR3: CASSQENFGGDYNEQFF. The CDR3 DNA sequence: TGTGCCAGCAGCCAAGAAAACTTCGGGGGAGATTACAATGAGCAGTTCTTC.

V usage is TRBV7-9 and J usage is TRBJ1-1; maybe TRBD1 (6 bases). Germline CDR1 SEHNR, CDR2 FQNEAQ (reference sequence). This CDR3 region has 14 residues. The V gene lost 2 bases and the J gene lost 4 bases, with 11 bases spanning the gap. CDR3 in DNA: TGTGCCAGCAGCTTAACAGGGTTAAGCACTGAAGCTTTCTTT. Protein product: CASSLTGLSTEAFF.

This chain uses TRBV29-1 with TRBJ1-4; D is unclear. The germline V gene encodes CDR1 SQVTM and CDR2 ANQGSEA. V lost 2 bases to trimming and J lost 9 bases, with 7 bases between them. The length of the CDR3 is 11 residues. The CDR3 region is CSVESGKKLFF. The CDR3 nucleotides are TGCAGCGTTGAAAGCGGCAAAAAACTGTTTTTT.

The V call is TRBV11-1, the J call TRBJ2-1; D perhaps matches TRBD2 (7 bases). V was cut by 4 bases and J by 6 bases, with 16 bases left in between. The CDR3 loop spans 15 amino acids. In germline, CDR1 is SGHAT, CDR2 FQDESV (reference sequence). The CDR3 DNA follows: TGTGCCAGCAGCTCACCATGGGGGGGCGGCAATGAGCAGTTCTTC. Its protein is CASSSPWGGGNEQFF.

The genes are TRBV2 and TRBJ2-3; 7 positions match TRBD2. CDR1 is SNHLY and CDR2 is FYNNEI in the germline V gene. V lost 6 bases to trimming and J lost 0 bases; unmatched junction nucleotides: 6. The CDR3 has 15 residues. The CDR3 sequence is CASSELTSSTDTQYF. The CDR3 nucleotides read TGTGCCAGCAGCGAACTGACTAGCAGCACAGATACGCAGTATTTT.

The CDR3, as DNA: TGTGCCAGCAGTCCGGGTCCAGACCGAGAGACCCAGTACTTC. Translated: CASSPGPDRETQYF. The chain links TRBV11-2 to TRBJ2-5; no clear D gene. This CDR3 spans 14 amino acids. Germline CDR1 SGHAT, CDR2 FQNNGV. The V end was cut by 6 bases, the J end by 4 bases, with 15 bases between. Full variable domain (outside the CDR3, taken from reference TRBV11-2 and TRBJ2-5): EAGVAQSPRYKIIEKRQSVAFWCNPISGHATLYWYQQILGQGPKLLIQFQNNGVVDDSQLPKDRFSAERLKGVDSTLKIQPAKLEDSAVYLCASSPGPDRETQYFGPGTRLLVL.

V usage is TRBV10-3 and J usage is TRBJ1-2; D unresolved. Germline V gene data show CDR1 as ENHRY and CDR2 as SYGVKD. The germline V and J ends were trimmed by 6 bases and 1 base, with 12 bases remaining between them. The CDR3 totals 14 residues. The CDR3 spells CAISNRVGNYGYTF. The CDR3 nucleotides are TGTGCCATCAGCAACCGGGTCGGTAACTATGGCTACACCTTC.